Below are 26 T cell receptor beta chains sequenced from a single sample in a study of blood T cell repertoires in COVID-19. The protocol was immunoSEQ multiplex PCR, while the TCRdb copy is restricted to in-frame clones and leaves out a portion. The table shows approximately 200,000 clones, with around 95% occurring only once. Sequences were obtained from peripheral blood. Every receptor here comes from a man in his thirties or forties with COVID-19, enrolled during active disease.

The chain carries TRBV5-1 and TRBJ2-5; 12 bases map to TRBD2. The CDR3 totals 15 residues. The junction had 2 bases not matched to a gene; V was cut back by 1 base and J by 4 bases. Germline CDR1 is SGHRS and CDR2 is YFSETQ. The DNA of the CDR3 is TGCGCCAGCAGCTTGAGACTAGCGGGGGTAGAGACCCAGTACTTC. Translating it yields CASSLRLAGVETQYF.

The rearrangement uses TRBV6-5 and TRBJ2-6, with 9 bases matching TRBD1. There are 15 residues in the CDR3. Germline CDR1 and CDR2: MNHEY and SVGAGI. The V and J ends lost 5 bases and 6 bases, in that order; junction bases with no gene match: 5. The CDR3 protein is CASSREQGAANVLTF. CDR3 DNA: TGTGCCAGCAGTCGAGAACAGGGGGCGGCCAACGTCCTGACTTTC.

In nucleotides, the CDR3 is TGTGCCAGCAGCTTGGTTGGGCAGTATAACACCGGGGAGCTGTTTTTT. This encodes CASSLVGQYNTGELFF. This chain joins TRBV2 and TRBJ2-2; D unresolved. This CDR3 has 16 amino acids. The germline V and J ends were trimmed by 6 bases and 2 bases, with 16 bases remaining between them. Germline-derived CDR1 and CDR2 are SNHLY and FYNNEI.

The chain uses TRBV10-1 and TRBJ1-1, with 7 bases identical to TRBD1. CDR1 is WNHNN and CDR2 is SYGVQD in the germline V gene (reference sequence). V gave up 5 bases and J gave up 8 bases; unmatched junction bases: 8. The CDR3 runs 13 residues. CDR3 in amino acids: CASSRDRRGEAFF. The CDR3 DNA reads TGCGCCAGCAGTCGGGACAGAAGGGGAGAAGCTTTCTTT.

This clone has just one count. The chain couples TRBV18 to TRBJ1-2; D remains ambiguous. The CDR3 covers 15 residues. The germline V gene has CDR1 KGHSH and CDR2 LQKENI. V dropped 2 bases and J dropped 4 bases, with 14 bases sitting between them. The CDR3 region is CASSPSAGLLYGYTF. CDR3 coding DNA: TGTGCCAGCTCACCATCGGCAGGCCTACTCTATGGCTACACCTTC. The entire variable domain, with the rest obtained from reference TRBV18 and TRBJ1-2, is as follows: NAGVMQNPRHLVRRRGQEARLRCSPMKGHSHVYWYRQLPEEGLKFMVYLQKENIIDESGMPKERFSAEFPKEGPSILRIQQVVRGDSAAYFCASSPSAGLLYGYTFGSGTRLTVV.

The J gene is TRBJ1-2, the V gene TRBV27; TRBD1 matches 11 bases. Germline lookup yields CDR1 MNHEY and CDR2 SMNVEV (reference sequence). This CDR3 is built from 14 residues. The V segment lost 6 bases and the J segment 7 bases; nucleotides outside the gene matches: 7. CDR3 in amino acids: CASSRDRGGFGYTF. The CDR3 nucleotides read TGTGCCAGCAGCCGGGACAGGGGGGGCTTTGGCTACACCTTC.

The rearrangement joins TRBV6-6 to TRBJ1-2, with 7 positions matching TRBD1. CDR3 length: 11 amino acids. Trimming at V came to 8 bases and at J to 3 bases, leaving 0 bases not matched to a gene. The germline CDR1 and CDR2 sequences are MNHNY and SVGAGI (reference sequence). The CDR3 DNA follows: TGTGCCAGCGGGACAGACTATGGCTACACCTTC. As protein: CASGTDYGYTF.

The V call is TRBV2, the J call TRBJ1-2; D is possibly TRBD1 (5 bases). The CDR3 consists of 13 residues. CDR1 SNHLY and CDR2 FYNNEI come from the germline V gene. V shed 7 bases and J shed 9 bases, with 18 bases lying between them. CDR3: CASTDRDGGSYTF. The DNA for the CDR3 is TGTGCCAGCACTGACCGGGACGGGGGTAGCTACACCTTC.

This chain links TRBV27 with TRBJ2-3; 10 nucleotides match TRBD2. Germline assignment: CDR1 MNHEY and CDR2 SMNVEV (reference sequence). Losses at the gene ends were 5 bases for V and 4 bases for J; bases not matched to a gene: 12. This CDR3 region has 17 residues. The CDR3 sequence: CASSRFGLAANPDTQYF. DNA of the CDR3: TGTGCCAGCAGTCGATTCGGACTAGCGGCTAACCCAGATACGCAGTATTTT.

The chain joins TRBV13 to TRBJ2-7; the D is unclear. Deletions cut 1 base from V and 5 bases from J, with 9 bases between. The length of the CDR3 is 13 residues. Germline CDR1 and CDR2: PRHDT and FYEKMQ (reference sequence). The CDR3: CASSLVDNHEQYF. The CDR3, as DNA: TGTGCCAGCAGCTTAGTTGACAACCACGAGCAGTACTTC.

This rearrangement joins TRBV28 to TRBJ1-2; D uncertain. The CDR3 is 12 residues long. Trimming took 3 bases from V and 5 from J, leaving 7 bases between them. Germline values: CDR1 MDHEN, CDR2 SYDVKM. Here the CDR3 reads CASSLGDYGYTF. CDR3 nucleotides: TGTGCCAGCAGTTTGGGCGATTATGGCTACACCTTC.

The V call is TRBV9, the J call TRBJ2-1; 12 bases are a match to TRBD1. In germline, CDR1 is SGDLS, CDR2 YYNGEE. The trim removed 4 bases at V and 10 bases at J, leaving 9 bases unmatched. This CDR3 has 15 amino acids. The CDR3 loop is CASSSRDRGREEQFF. The CDR3 coding sequence is TGTGCCAGCAGCTCCCGGGACAGGGGGCGAGAGGAGCAGTTCTTC.

The rearrangement links TRBV6-4 to TRBJ2-1; 9 bases match TRBD1. Germline V CDR1 and CDR2: MRHNA, SNTAGT. The trim removed 3 bases at V and 7 bases at J, leaving 4 bases unmatched. CDR3 length: 14 residues. The CDR3 here is CASSEQGASNEQFF. In DNA form, the CDR3 reads TGTGCCAGCAGTGAACAGGGGGCGTCAAATGAGCAGTTCTTC.

The chain uses TRBV10-3 and TRBJ2-3; weak D call: TRBD2 (6 bases). V lost 0 bases to trimming and J lost 1 base, with 8 bases between them. Germline V lookup: CDR1 ENHRY, CDR2 SYGVKD. The CDR3 is made up of 15 amino acids. CDR3 DNA: TGTGCCATCAGTGAGTCGTGGGGGGGCACAGATACGCAGTATTTT. This translates into CAISESWGGTDTQYF.

Written as DNA, the CDR3 is TGTGCCAGCAACGGACAGGGCACAGATACGCAGTATTTT. Translated: CASNGQGTDTQYF. This rearrangement joins TRBV9 to TRBJ2-3, with TRBD1 matching over 7 bases. The CDR3 consists of 13 residues. The trim removed 6 bases at V and 1 base at J, leaving 2 bases unmatched. The germline CDR1 and CDR2 sequences are SGDLS and YYNGEE.

This chain connects TRBV9 to TRBJ2-1; weak D call: TRBD2 (6 bases). From germline, CDR1 is SGDLS and CDR2 YYNGEE. Trimming shortened V by 0 bases and J by 2 bases, and 6 bases separated the two germline ends. The CDR3 contains 14 residues. The CDR3 DNA follows: TGTGCCAGCAGCGTAGCGGGAGCCTACAATGAGCAGTTCTTC. The encoded protein is CASSVAGAYNEQFF.

V is TRBV3-1 (or the pseudogene TRBV3-2) and J is TRBJ2-4; 11 nucleotides agree with TRBD2. The CDR3 has 17 amino acids. Losses at the gene ends were 3 bases for V and 3 bases for J; bases not matched to a gene: 7. Germline V gene lookup returns CDR1 LGHDT and CDR2 YNNKEL (reference sequence). As DNA, the CDR3 is TGTGCCAGCAGCCATTTGGGACTAGCGGATGGCAAAAACATTCAGTACTTC. Encoded protein: CASSHLGLADGKNIQYF.

The chain joins TRBV30 to TRBJ1-2, with no clear D. Per the germline V gene, CDR1 is GTSNPN and CDR2 is SVGIG (reference sequence). Trimming removed 2 bases from V and 8 bases from J, with 9 bases in between. There are 11 residues in the CDR3. The CDR3 DNA sequence: TGTGCCTGGAGTCAACGGTCCGGCTACACCTTC. It codes for CAWSQRSGYTF.

The chain employs TRBV27 and TRBJ1-5; 8 bases fit TRBD1. Trimming at V came to 6 bases and at J to 6 bases, leaving 10 bases not matched to a gene. The CDR3 spans 15 residues. Per germline, CDR1 MNHEY and CDR2 SMNVEV (reference sequence). The CDR3 DNA reads TGTGCCAGCAGCCCTGGACAGGGTATATTTCAGCCCCAGCATTTT. Translating it yields CASSPGQGIFQPQHF.

This rearrangement joins TRBV5-4 to TRBJ2-3; 11 bases are a match to TRBD2. This CDR3 comprises 19 residues. Per the germline V gene, CDR1 is SGHNT and CDR2 is YYREEE (reference sequence). The V and J ends lost 0 bases and 3 bases, in that order; junction bases with no gene match: 12. The CDR3 nucleotides are TGTGCCAGCAGCTTGGTGGTGGAGCCTAGCGGGGGGAGGACAGATACGCAGTATTTT. It yields the protein CASSLVVEPSGGRTDTQYF. Full variable domain (outside the CDR3, taken from reference TRBV5-4 and TRBJ2-3): ETGVTQSPTHLIKTRGQQVTLRCSSQSGHNTVSWYQQALGQGPQFIFQYYREEENGRGNFPPRFSGLQFPNYSSELNVNALELDDSALYLCASSLVVEPSGGRTDTQYFGPGTRLTVL.

The rearrangement joins TRBV7-9 to TRBJ1-2; weak D call: TRBD1 (6 bases). Trimming removed 5 bases from V and 5 bases from J, with 15 bases in between. CDR3 length: 14 residues. Germline V lookup: CDR1 SEHNR, CDR2 FQNEAQ (reference sequence). The CDR3: CASSQGGGWYGYTF. In DNA, the CDR3 is TGTGCCAGCAGCCAGGGAGGGGGATGGTATGGCTACACCTTC.

The J gene is TRBJ1-5, the V gene TRBV19; 7 bases map to TRBD1. The V segment lost 5 bases and the J segment 4 bases; nucleotides outside the gene matches: 8. The CDR3 contains 15 residues. The germline gives CDR1 LNHDA, CDR2 SQIVND (reference sequence). Here the CDR3 reads CASSPSRGENQPQHF. CDR3 nucleotides: TGTGCCAGTAGTCCCAGCAGGGGGGAGAATCAGCCCCAGCATTTT.

This chain links TRBV15 with TRBJ1-2; TRBD1 agrees at 10 bases. The CDR3 length is 14 residues. Germline-derived CDR1 and CDR2 are LNHNV and YYDKDF (reference sequence). V trimming: 5 bases; J trimming: 8 bases; junction bases outside the gene matches: 8. CDR3 amino acids: CATSHGQGGQGYTF. The CDR3 bases are TGTGCCACCAGCCATGGACAGGGGGGTCAAGGCTACACCTTC. The whole variable domain, filled in from reference TRBV15 and TRBJ1-2, reads DAMVIQNPRYQVTQFGKPVTLSCSQTLNHNVMYWYQQKSSQAPKLLFHYYDKDFNNEADTPDNFQSRRPNTSFCFLDIRSPGLGDTAMYLCATSHGQGGQGYTFGSGTRLTVV.

The chain has TRBV20-1 and TRBJ1-5; TRBD1 matches at 8 bases. The CDR3 extends over 15 amino acids. CDR1 DFQATT and CDR2 SNEGSKA come from the germline V gene (reference sequence). The V segment lost 3 bases and the J segment 5 bases; nucleotides outside the gene matches: 9. The DNA of the CDR3 is TGCAGTGCTAGTCCAGGGGGCGCGTGGGATCAGCCCCAGCATTTT. This sequence encodes CSASPGGAWDQPQHF.

This chain connects TRBV6-5 to TRBJ2-2; D ambiguous. The V end was cut by 5 bases, the J end by 1 base, with 8 bases between. The CDR3 totals 14 residues. CDR1 and CDR2 from the germline V gene are MNHEY and SVGAGI. DNA for the CDR3: TGTGCCAGCAGTCTGCAGGAGAACACCGGGGAGCTGTTTTTT. The encoded protein is CASSLQENTGELFF.

With respect to this clone: This sample also contains other DNA sequences that code for the same CDR3. The rearrangement links TRBV19 to TRBJ1-1, with D perhaps TRBD1 (6 bases). The CDR3 extends over 14 amino acids. The V and J ends lost 3 bases and 1 base respectively, with 9 bases between them. Per germline, CDR1 LNHDA and CDR2 SQIVND (reference sequence). DNA for the CDR3: TGTGCCAGTAGTATTCAGGGGACGAACACTGAAGCTTTCTTT. Its protein is CASSIQGTNTEAFF.